This passage covers 15 T cell receptor beta chains from one sample sequenced in a study of OX40 agonist ivuxolimab in advanced cancers. Sequencing used immunoSEQ multiplex PCR; TCRdb keeps in-frame clones, though not all of them. This sample has 90,000 to 120,000 clones, with approximately 90% found just once. Sequences were derived from CD4+ or CD8+ T cells sorted from blood, sampled in a trial of the OX40 agonist ivuxolimab. Receptors were obtained from an adult with an advanced solid tumor such as melanoma, head and neck, liver or kidney cancer.

The chain uses TRBV19 and TRBJ1-4; D gene ambiguous. The germline V gene encodes CDR1 LNHDA and CDR2 SQIVND (reference sequence). V was trimmed by 7 bases and J by 8 bases, leaving 14 bases between them. This CDR3 contains 13 residues. This chain's CDR3 is CASNGGRVEKLFF. The CDR3 DNA sequence: TGTGCCAGTAACGGTGGGAGGGTCGAAAAACTGTTTTTT.

The rearrangement joins TRBV5-4 to TRBJ2-3, with 8 bases lining up with TRBD2. This CDR3 comprises 14 residues. The ends lost 7 bases at V and 6 bases at J; junction bases unmatched: 10. Per the germline V gene, CDR1 is SGHNT and CDR2 is YYREEE (reference sequence). CDR3 DNA: TGTGCCAGCCGCGGGACGGGGGGGCGGGATACGCAGTATTTT. Amino acid sequence: CASRGTGGRDTQYF.

The rearrangement joins TRBV6-1 to TRBJ1-2, with D unresolved. Trimming removed 6 bases at V and 7 bases at J, with 15 bases between. The CDR3 is made up of 13 amino acids. Germline V gene lookup returns CDR1 MNHNS and CDR2 SASEGT. CDR3 residues: CASRHTGPGGYTF. The CDR3, as DNA: TGTGCCAGCAGACACACCGGGCCAGGTGGCTACACCTTC.

This chain joins TRBV2 and TRBJ2-7; D is undetermined. Trimming took off 9 bases at V and 3 bases at J, with 15 bases between the two ends. The CDR3 is 13 residues long. Germline values: CDR1 SNHLY, CDR2 FYNNEI. The CDR3 spells CASILPANYEQYF. CDR3 nucleotides: TGTGCCAGTATTCTGCCGGCCAACTACGAGCAGTACTTC.

V gene TRBV5-1 combines with J gene TRBJ2-3; possible D gene TRBD2, 5 bases. CDR3 length: 14 residues. Trimming cost V 5 bases and J 3 bases, with 13 bases left between them. Germline V CDR1 and CDR2: SGHRS, YFSETQ. The CDR3 protein is CASRPGSGTDTQYF. CDR3 sequence (DNA): TGCGCCAGCAGACCGGGGAGTGGGACAGATACGCAGTATTTT.

J is TRBJ1-2 and V is TRBV10-1; no reliable D call. Trimming removed 6 bases at V and 1 base at J, with 12 bases between. The CDR3 covers 14 residues. Germline V gene sequence: CDR1 WNHNN, CDR2 SYGVQD (reference sequence). CDR3 coding DNA: TGCGCCAGCAGCGAGCGACTGAGTAACTATGGCTACACCTTC. Translating gives CASSERLSNYGYTF.

This clone was picked up a small number of times. This chain joins TRBV30 and TRBJ2-2; no definite D call. V was shortened by 7 bases and J by 5 bases, with 8 bases between the two germline ends. The length of the CDR3 is 11 residues. The germline V gene has CDR1 GTSNPN and CDR2 SVGIG (reference sequence). The CDR3 is CALSSTGELFF. The DNA of the CDR3 is TGTGCCTTATCGAGTACCGGGGAGCTGTTTTTT.

This clone has only one observation. CDR3 protein: CASSLVASYNEQFF. The CDR3 region has the DNA TGCGCCAGCAGCTTGGTGGCGAGTTACAATGAGCAGTTCTTC. This chain links TRBV5-1 with TRBJ2-1; unclear D gene. The CDR3 loop spans 14 amino acids. CDR1 is SGHRS and CDR2 is YFSETQ in the germline V gene. Trimming cost V 0 bases and J 4 bases, with 8 bases left between them. The complete variable domain, with remaining parts taken from reference TRBV5-1 and TRBJ2-1, reads KAGVTQTPRYLIKTRGQQVTLSCSPISGHRSVSWYQQTPGQGLQFLFEYFSETQRNKGNFPGRFSGRQFSNSRSEMNVSTLELGDSALYLCASSLVASYNEQFFGPGTRLTVL.

CDR3 in DNA: TGTGCCAGCAGTGCCGGGACAGGGGGTCTCTACGAGCAGTACTTC. This translates into CASSAGTGGLYEQYF. The genes are TRBV2 and TRBJ2-7; 11 bases match TRBD1. V lost 4 bases to trimming and J lost 3 bases; unmatched junction nucleotides: 5. In germline, CDR1 is SNHLY, CDR2 FYNNEI. CDR3 size: 15 residues. Looking up the rest from reference TRBV2 and TRBJ2-7 gives the full variable domain: EPEVTQTPSHQVTQMGQEVILRCVPISNHLYFYWYRQILGQKVEFLVSFYNNEISEKSEIFDDQFSVERPDGSNFTLKIRSTKLEDSAMYFCASSAGTGGLYEQYFGPGTRLTVT.

This clone was seen only once. The chain joins TRBV30 to TRBJ2-5, with 14 positions matching TRBD2. The CDR3 loop spans 15 amino acids. The junction had 5 bases not matched to a gene; V was cut back by 4 bases and J by 4 bases. Germline V gene data show CDR1 as GTSNPN and CDR2 as SVGIG (reference sequence). The CDR3 coding sequence is TGTGCCTGGACCCCCGGGACTAGCGGGGGAGAGACCCAGTACTTC. This codes for CAWTPGTSGGETQYF.

The J gene is TRBJ1-5, the V gene TRBV18; D might be TRBD1 (5 bases). CDR1 is KGHSH and CDR2 is LQKENI in the germline V gene. The germline V and J ends were trimmed by 6 bases and 0 bases, with 15 bases remaining between them. This CDR3 has 16 residues. CDR3 in DNA: TGTGCCAGCTCCAGACAGAATGCTATTAGCAATCAGCCCCAGCATTTT. Its protein product is CASSRQNAISNQPQHF.

The chain uses TRBV14 and TRBJ2-1; D gene uncertain. This CDR3 region has 14 residues. Trimming took 4 bases from V and 5 from J, leaving 12 bases between them. Germline loops: CDR1 SGHDN, CDR2 FVKESK. The CDR3 DNA reads as TGTGCCAGCAGCCCAAGCGATCAAAACAATGAGCAGTTCTTC. The encoded protein is CASSPSDQNNEQFF.

The rearrangement uses TRBV27 and TRBJ2-5; D assignment may be TRBD1 or TRBD2 (5 bases each). Germline V gene sequence: CDR1 MNHEY, CDR2 SMNVEV (reference sequence). The CDR3 has 15 residues. V lost 2 bases to trimming and J lost 2 bases, with 12 bases between them. The CDR3 is CASSLRRTPQETQYF. The CDR3 bases are TGTGCCAGCAGTTTAAGGAGGACACCACAAGAGACCCAGTACTTC.

V gene TRBV4-1 combines with J gene TRBJ2-2, with D unresolved. The CDR3 length is 15 residues. The V end lost 0 bases, the J end lost 4 bases, and 9 bases lay between the germline ends. CDR1 and CDR2 from the germline V gene are MGHRA and YSYEKL. Here the CDR3 reads CASSQEPQFTGELFF. The DNA for the CDR3 is TGCGCCAGCAGCCAAGAACCGCAGTTCACCGGGGAGCTGTTTTTT.

The chain couples TRBV6-6 to TRBJ2-5, with D hard to call. The germline CDR1 and CDR2 sequences are MNHNY and SVGAGI (reference sequence). The CDR3 covers 12 residues. V dropped 10 bases and J dropped 1 base, with 10 bases sitting between them. Here the CDR3 reads CATEYPQETQYF. For the CDR3, the DNA is TGTGCCACCGAGTATCCCCAAGAGACCCAGTACTTC.